The TCR beta chain described here comes from a study of blood T cell repertoires in COVID-19. The participants were between about 18 and 100 years old and came from 24 US areas. Here immunoSEQ multiplex PCR was the method, and the copy in TCRdb shows in-frame clones only, minus some. The table shows 250,000 to 350,000 clones, with over 75% occurring only once. Germline CDR1 MDHEN, CDR2 SYDVKM. V shed 2 bases and J shed 7 bases, with 11 bases lying between them. This CDR3 has 14 amino acids. The sample was PBMCs or T cells enriched from blood (not recorded which). This chain joins TRBV28 and TRBJ2-2; the D gene is possibly TRBD1 (6 bases). The TCR was taken from a woman aged 25-40 years who had recovered from COVID-19. The CDR3 protein is CASSLQQGIGELFF. The CDR3 DNA reads TGTGCCAGCAGTTTACAACAGGGTATCGGGGAGCTGTTTTTT. Drawing the rest from reference TRBV28 and TRBJ2-2, the complete variable domain is DVKVTQSSRYLVKRTGEKVFLECVQDMDHENMFWYRQDPGLGLRLIYFSYDVKMKEKGDIPEGYSVSREKKERFSLILESASTNQTSMYLCASSLQQGIGELFFGEGSRLTVL.